The rows below give T cell receptor beta chains drawn from one sample of a study of CD8+ T cells in alopecia areata. The protocol was immunoSEQ multiplex PCR, while the TCRdb copy is restricted to in-frame clones and leaves out a portion. The sample records about 15,000 clones, about three fifths being singletons. The sample comprised skin. Receptor source: a human donor with alopecia areata. Each CDR3 is given with its conserved first and last residue. The D gene is left open where the match is weak. Some rows mark clone size as missing; the rest say once, few, many or name a class of expanded clone.

>TRBV2|NA|NA|TRBJ1-5
CASSASGLQVDQPQHF
TGTGCCAGCAGTGCAAGTGGCTTACAGGTAGATCAGCCCCAGCATTTT
>TRBV15|NA|few|TRBJ2-3
CATSREADTQYF
TGTGCCACCAGCAGAGAGGCAGATACGCAGTATTTT
>TRBV27|TRBD1|NA|TRBJ2-7
CASSFEPQGYEQYF
TGTGCCAGCAGTTTCGAACCACAGGGGTACGAGCAGTACTTC
>TRBV9|TRBD1|NA|TRBJ2-7
CASSGGQGIYYEQYF
TGTGCCAGCAGCGGGGGACAGGGGATTTACTACGAGCAGTACTTC
>TRBV28|TRBD1|NA|TRBJ2-2
CASSRGRLGQGSPGELFF
TGTGCCAGCAGCCGCGGCCGCCTGGGACAGGGTTCCCCCGGGGAGCTGTTTTTT
>TRBV27|TRBD2|once|TRBJ2-2
CASSSPGLDPTGELFF
TGTGCCAGCAGTTCCCCGGGACTAGATCCGACCGGGGAGCTGTTTTTT
>TRBV27|NA|NA|TRBJ2-3
CASSLWGDLPLKDTQYF
TGTGCCAGCAGTTTATGGGGGGACCTTCCCTTAAAAGATACGCAGTATTTT
>TRBV28|NA|NA|TRBJ1-5
CASSLTGTYSISNQPQHF
TGTGCCAGCAGTTTAACCGGGACATACTCGATTAGCAATCAGCCCCAGCATTTT
>TRBV10-1|TRBD2|NA|TRBJ2-3
CASKRELDTQYF
TGCGCCAGCAAGCGGGAGTTAGATACGCAGTATTTT
>TRBV5-6|NA|NA|TRBJ1-3
CASSLSWQVGPPGNTIYF
TGTGCCAGCAGCTTGAGTTGGCAGGTAGGACCACCTGGAAACACCATATATTTT
>TRBV27|TRBD1|NA|TRBJ1-2
CASSTGTGNGYTF
TGTGCCAGCAGTACCGGGACAGGGAATGGCTACACCTTC
>TRBV28|NA|NA|TRBJ2-1
CASRGINHNEQFF
TGTGCCAGCAGGGGCATCAATCACAATGAGCAGTTCTTC
>TRBV29-1|TRBD1|few|TRBJ2-5
CSVSGTGGRLGTQYF
TGCAGCGTTTCCGGGACAGGGGGCCGCCTAGGGACCCAGTACTTC
>TRBV10-2|NA|NA|TRBJ2-3
CASSEPRLGDTQYF
TGCGCCAGCAGTGAGCCCCGACTGGGGGATACGCAGTATTTT
>TRBV29-1|NA|once|TRBJ1-3
CSGRKENTIYF
TGCAGCGGAAGAAAGGAGAACACCATATATTTT
>TRBV27|TRBD1|NA|TRBJ1-2
CASSRTGDFYGYTF
TGTGCCAGCAGTCGGACAGGGGACTTTTATGGCTACACCTTC
>TRBV10-3|NA|medium-sized|TRBJ2-3
CAISTTHYTQYF
TGTGCCATCAGTACTACCCATTATACGCAGTATTTT
>TRBV19|NA|NA|TRBJ2-5
CASSRPGQEETQYF
TGTGCCAGTAGTCGACCGGGACAAGAAGAGACCCAGTACTTC
>TRBV27|TRBD2|few|TRBJ2-1
CASSSLGLAGDGNEQFF
TGTGCCAGCAGTTCCCTGGGACTAGCGGGAGACGGAAATGAGCAGTTCTTC
>TRBV6-5|TRBD2|NA|TRBJ2-3
CASSRRLAGADTQYF
TGTGCCAGCAGCCGAAGACTAGCGGGAGCAGATACGCAGTATTTT
>TRBV5-6|NA|NA|TRBJ1-1
CASSLVTRTNTEAFF
TGTGCCAGCAGCTTGGTCACACGGACAAACACTGAAGCTTTCTTT
>TRBV9|TRBD2|NA|TRBJ2-1
CASSVGDGYSGRLKNEQFF
TGTGCCAGCAGCGTAGGGGACGGCTATAGCGGGAGGCTGAAAAATGAGCAGTTCTTC
>TRBV28|NA|NA|TRBJ2-1
CASSWAGSGSYNEQFF
TGTGCCAGCAGTTGGGCCGGGAGTGGGTCCTACAATGAGCAGTTCTTC
>TRBV30|TRBD1|NA|TRBJ1-1
CAWRRQGNTEAFF
TGTGCCTGGAGAAGACAGGGGAACACTGAAGCTTTCTTT
>TRBV5-1|TRBD2|few|TRBJ2-3
CASTSGSSTDTQYF
TGCGCCAGCACTAGCGGATCTAGCACAGATACGCAGTATTTT
>TRBV5-4|TRBD1|NA|TRBJ1-2
CASSLAQTGGYGYTF
TGTGCCAGCAGCTTGGCCCAGACAGGGGGCTATGGCTACACCTTC
>TRBV28|TRBD2|NA|TRBJ2-3
CASSSIAGVVDTQYF
TGTGCCAGCAGTTCGATAGCGGGAGTGGTAGATACGCAGTATTTT
>TRBV14|NA|NA|TRBJ1-1
CASSQEVGRNTEAFF
TGTGCCAGCAGCCAAGAAGTAGGGAGGAACACTGAAGCTTTCTTT
>TRBV4-1|NA|NA|TRBJ1-2
CASSQWSRILSGHTF
TGCGCCAGCAGCCAGTGGTCACGGATCCTTTCTGGCCACACCTTC
>TRBV29-1|NA|NA|TRBJ2-3
CSVESWTSVATDTQYF
TGCAGCGTTGAAAGTTGGACGTCCGTTGCCACAGATACGCAGTATTTT
>TRBV20-1|NA|NA|TRBJ2-5
CSALGETQYF
TGCAGTGCTCTGGGGGAGACCCAGTACTTC
>TRBV7-6|NA|NA|TRBJ2-1
CASSLGTLQRNSYNEQFF
TGTGCCAGCAGCTTAGGAACGCTGCAGCGGAACTCCTACAATGAGCAGTTCTTC
>TRBV27|NA|NA|TRBJ2-5
CASSLRNPRQETQYF
TGTGCCAGCAGTTTAAGGAATCCGAGGCAAGAGACCCAGTACTTC
>TRBV6-5|NA|NA|TRBJ2-7
CASSRDNYEQYF
TGTGCCAGCAGCAGGGATAACTACGAGCAGTACTTC
>TRBV2|NA|NA|TRBJ2-1
CASSRGPRYNEQFF
TGTGCCAGCAGCCGAGGACCCCGGTACAATGAGCAGTTCTTC
>TRBV7-8|TRBD1|NA|TRBJ2-3
CASSRRTRTGGWTDTQYF
TGTGCCAGCAGCCGGAGAACCAGGACAGGGGGATGGACAGATACGCAGTATTTT
>TRBV29-1|NA|few|TRBJ2-1
CSVEDGPNYNEQFF
TGCAGCGTTGAAGACGGCCCCAACTACAATGAGCAGTTCTTC
>TRBV5-4|NA|few|TRBJ1-4
CASSLRGTAAEKLFF
TGTGCCAGCAGCTTGCGGGGGACGGCCGCGGAAAAACTGTTTTTT
>TRBV28|NA|NA|TRBJ2-2
CASSLSGQSNTGELFF
TGTGCCAGCAGTTTATCGGGGCAGTCGAACACCGGGGAGCTGTTTTTT
>TRBV9|NA|NA|TRBJ2-3
CASRRGTGTDTQYF
TGTGCCAGCCGCCGAGGGACGGGTACAGATACGCAGTATTTT
>TRBV4-1|TRBD2|NA|TRBJ2-1
CASSPGLAYNEQFF
TGCGCCAGCAGCCCGGGACTAGCGTACAATGAGCAGTTCTTC
>TRBV7-9|TRBD2|NA|TRBJ2-1
CASSFVTSGSNEQFF
TGTGCCAGCAGTTTTGTCACTAGCGGGAGTAATGAGCAGTTCTTC
>TRBV18|NA|NA|TRBJ2-1
CASSPVTRTTTNEQFF
TGTGCCAGCTCACCGGTAACTAGGACTACTACAAATGAGCAGTTCTTC